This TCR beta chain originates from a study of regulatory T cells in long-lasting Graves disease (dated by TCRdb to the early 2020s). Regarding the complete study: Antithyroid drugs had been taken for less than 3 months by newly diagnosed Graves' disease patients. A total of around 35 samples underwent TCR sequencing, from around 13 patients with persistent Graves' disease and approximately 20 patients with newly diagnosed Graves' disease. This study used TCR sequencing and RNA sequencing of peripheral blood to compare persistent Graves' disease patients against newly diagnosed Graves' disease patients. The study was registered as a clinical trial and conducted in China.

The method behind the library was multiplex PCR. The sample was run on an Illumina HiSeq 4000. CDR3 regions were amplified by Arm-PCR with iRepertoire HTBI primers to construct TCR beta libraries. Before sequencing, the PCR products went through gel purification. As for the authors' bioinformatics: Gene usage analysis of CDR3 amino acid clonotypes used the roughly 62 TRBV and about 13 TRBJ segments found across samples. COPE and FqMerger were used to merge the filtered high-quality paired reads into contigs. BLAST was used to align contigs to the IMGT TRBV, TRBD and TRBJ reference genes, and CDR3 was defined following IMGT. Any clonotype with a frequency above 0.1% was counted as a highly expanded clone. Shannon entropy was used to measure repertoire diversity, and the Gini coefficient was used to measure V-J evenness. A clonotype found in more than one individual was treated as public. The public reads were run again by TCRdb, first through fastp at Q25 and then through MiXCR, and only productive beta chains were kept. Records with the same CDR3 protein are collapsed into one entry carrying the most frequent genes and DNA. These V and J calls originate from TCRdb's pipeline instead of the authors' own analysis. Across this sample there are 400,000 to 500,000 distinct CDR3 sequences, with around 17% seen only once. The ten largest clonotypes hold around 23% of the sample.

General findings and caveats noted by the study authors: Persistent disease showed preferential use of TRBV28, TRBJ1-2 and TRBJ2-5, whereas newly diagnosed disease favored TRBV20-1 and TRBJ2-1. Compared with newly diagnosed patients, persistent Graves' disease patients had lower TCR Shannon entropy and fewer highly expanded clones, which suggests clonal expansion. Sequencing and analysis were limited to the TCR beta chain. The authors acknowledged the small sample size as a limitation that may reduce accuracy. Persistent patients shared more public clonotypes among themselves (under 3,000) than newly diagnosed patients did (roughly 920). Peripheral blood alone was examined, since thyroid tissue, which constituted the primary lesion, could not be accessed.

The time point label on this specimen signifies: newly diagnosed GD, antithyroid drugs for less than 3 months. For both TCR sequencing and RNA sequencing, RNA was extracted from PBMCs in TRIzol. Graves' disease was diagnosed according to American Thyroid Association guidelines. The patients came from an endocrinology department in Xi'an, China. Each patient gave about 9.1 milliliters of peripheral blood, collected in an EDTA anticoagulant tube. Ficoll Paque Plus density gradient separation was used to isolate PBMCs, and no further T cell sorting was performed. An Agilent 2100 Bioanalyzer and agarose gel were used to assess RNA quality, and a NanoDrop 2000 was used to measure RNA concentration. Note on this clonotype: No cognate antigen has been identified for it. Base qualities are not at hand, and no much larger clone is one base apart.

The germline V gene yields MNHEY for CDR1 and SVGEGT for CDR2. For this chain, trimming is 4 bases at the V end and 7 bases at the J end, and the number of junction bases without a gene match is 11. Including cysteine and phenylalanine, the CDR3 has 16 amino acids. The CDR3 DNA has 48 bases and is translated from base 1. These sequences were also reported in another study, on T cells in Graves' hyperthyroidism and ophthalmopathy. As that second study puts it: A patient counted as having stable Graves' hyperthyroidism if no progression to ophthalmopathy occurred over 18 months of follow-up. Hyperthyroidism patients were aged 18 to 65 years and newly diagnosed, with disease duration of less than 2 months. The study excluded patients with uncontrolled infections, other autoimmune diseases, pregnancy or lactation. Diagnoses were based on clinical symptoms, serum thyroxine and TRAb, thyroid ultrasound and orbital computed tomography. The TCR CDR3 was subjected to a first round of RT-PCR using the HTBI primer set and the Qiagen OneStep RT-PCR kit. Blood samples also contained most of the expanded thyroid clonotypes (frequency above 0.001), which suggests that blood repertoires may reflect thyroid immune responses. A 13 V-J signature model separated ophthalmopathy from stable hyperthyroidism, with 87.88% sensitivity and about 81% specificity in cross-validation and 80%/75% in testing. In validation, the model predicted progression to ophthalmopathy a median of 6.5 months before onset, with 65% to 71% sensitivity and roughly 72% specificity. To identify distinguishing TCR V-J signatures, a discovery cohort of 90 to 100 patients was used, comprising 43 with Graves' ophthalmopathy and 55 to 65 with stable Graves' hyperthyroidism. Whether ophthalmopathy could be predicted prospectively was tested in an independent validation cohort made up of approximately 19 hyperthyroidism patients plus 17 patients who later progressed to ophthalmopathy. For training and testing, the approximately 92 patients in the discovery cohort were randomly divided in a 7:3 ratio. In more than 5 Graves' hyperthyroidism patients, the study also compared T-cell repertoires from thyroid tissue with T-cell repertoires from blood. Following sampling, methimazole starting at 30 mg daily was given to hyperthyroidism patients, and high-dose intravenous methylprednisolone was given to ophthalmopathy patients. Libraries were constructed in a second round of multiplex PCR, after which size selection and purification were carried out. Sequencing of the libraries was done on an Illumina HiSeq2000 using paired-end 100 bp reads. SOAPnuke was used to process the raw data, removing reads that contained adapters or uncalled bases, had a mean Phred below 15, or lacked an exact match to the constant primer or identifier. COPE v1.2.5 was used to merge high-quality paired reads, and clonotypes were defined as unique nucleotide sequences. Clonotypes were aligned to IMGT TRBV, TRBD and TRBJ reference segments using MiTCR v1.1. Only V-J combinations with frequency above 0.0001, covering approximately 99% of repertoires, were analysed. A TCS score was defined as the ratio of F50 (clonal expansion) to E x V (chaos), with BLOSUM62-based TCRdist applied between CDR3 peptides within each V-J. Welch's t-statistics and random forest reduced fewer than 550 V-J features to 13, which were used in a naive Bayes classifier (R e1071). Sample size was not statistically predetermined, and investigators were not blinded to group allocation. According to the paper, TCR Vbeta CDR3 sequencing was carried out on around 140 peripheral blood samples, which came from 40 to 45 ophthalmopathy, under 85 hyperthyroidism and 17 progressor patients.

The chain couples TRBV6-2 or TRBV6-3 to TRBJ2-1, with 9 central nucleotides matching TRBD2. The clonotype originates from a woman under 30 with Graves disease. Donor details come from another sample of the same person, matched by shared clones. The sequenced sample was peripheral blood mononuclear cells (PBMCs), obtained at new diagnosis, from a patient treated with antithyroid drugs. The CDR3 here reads CASSFLAGGQSNEQFF. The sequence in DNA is TGTGCCAGCAGTTTCCTTGCGGGAGGGCAATCGAATGAGCAGTTCTTC.